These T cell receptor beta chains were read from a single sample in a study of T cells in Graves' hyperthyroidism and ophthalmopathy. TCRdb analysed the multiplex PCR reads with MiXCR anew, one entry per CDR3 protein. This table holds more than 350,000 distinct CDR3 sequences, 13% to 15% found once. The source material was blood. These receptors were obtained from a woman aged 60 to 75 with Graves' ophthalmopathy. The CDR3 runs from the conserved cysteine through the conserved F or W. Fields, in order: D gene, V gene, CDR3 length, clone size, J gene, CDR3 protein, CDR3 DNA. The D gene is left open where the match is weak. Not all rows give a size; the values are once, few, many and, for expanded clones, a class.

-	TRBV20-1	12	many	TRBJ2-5	CSSGLTQETQYF	TGCAGTTCCGGACTAACCCAAGAGACCCAGTACTTC
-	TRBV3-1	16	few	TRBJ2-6	CASSQDRVSGANVLTF	TGTGCCAGCAGCCAAGATCGGGTCTCTGGGGCCAACGTCCTGACTTTC
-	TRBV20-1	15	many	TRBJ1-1	CSAPAGGGPNTEAFF	TGCAGTGCTCCAGCGGGTGGGGGCCCTAACACTGAAGCTTTCTTT
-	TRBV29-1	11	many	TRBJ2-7	CSVEDSASQYF	TGCAGCGTTGAAGATTCGGCTTCGCAGTACTTC
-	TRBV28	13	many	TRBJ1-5	CASSWAGIQPQHF	TGTGCCAGCAGTTGGGCAGGCATACAGCCCCAGCATTTT
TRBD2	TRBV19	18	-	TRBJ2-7	CATSGLAPLGVGSYEQYF	TGTGCCACCTCAGGACTAGCGCCCCTAGGAGTCGGCTCCTACGAGCAGTACTTC
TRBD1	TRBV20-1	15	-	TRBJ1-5	CSASAGTGEDQPQHF	TGCAGTGCGTCCGCCGGGACAGGTGAAGATCAGCCCCAGCATTTT
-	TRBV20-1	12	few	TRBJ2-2	CSAMMITGELFF	TGCAGTGCTATGATGATCACCGGGGAGCTGTTTTTT
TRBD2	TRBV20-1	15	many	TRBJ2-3	CSAPRKRENTDTQYF	TGCAGTGCTCCCCGCAAGCGGGAGAACACAGATACGCAGTATTTT
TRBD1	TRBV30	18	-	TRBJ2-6	CAWSVGGTGFSGANVLTF	TGTGCCTGGAGTGTGGGCGGGACAGGGTTCTCTGGGGCCAACGTCCTGACTTTC
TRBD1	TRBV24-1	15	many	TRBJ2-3	CATSDPTRGSDTQYF	TGTGCCACCAGTGATCCTACCAGGGGGTCGGATACGCAGTATTTT
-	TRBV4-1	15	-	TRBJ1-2	CASSHSRGREGGHTF	TGCGCCAGCAGCCACTCAAGGGGCAGGGAGGGAGGCCACACCTTC
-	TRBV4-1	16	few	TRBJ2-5	CASSHEQQGVKETQYF	TGCGCCAGCAGCCATGAACAACAGGGAGTCAAGGAGACCCAGTACTTC
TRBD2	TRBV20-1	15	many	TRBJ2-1	CSARGSGRHYNEQFF	TGCAGTGCTAGAGGGAGCGGGAGGCACTACAATGAGCAGTTCTTC
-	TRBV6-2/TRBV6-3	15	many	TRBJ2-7	CASGFSWEFTYEQYF	TGTGCCAGCGGATTCTCTTGGGAGTTCACCTACGAGCAGTACTTC
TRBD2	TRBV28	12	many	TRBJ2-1	CATRTRGNEQFF	TGTGCCACCAGGACTAGGGGCAATGAGCAGTTCTTC
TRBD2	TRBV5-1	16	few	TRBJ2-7	CASSSKEGLAVGEQYF	TGCGCCAGCAGCAGTAAGGAGGGACTAGCGGTGGGGGAGCAGTACTTC
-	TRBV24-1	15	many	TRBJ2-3	CATSDPGDITDTQYF	TGTGCCACCAGTGATCCCGGGGACATCACAGATACGCAGTATTTT
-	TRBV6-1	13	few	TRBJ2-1	CASSESMGDEQFF	TGTGCCAGCAGTGAAAGTATGGGAGATGAGCAGTTCTTC
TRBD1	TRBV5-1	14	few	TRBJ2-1	CASKPGQGYYEQFF	TGCGCCAGCAAACCGGGACAGGGGTATTATGAGCAGTTCTTC
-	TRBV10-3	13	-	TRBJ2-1	CAIGGGRQDEQFF	TGTGCCATCGGCGGGGGCAGGCAGGATGAGCAGTTCTTC
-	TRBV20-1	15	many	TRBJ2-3	CSAAGVSISTDTQYF	TGCAGTGCAGCCGGGGTCTCCATAAGCACAGATACGCAGTATTTT
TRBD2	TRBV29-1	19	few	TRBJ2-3	CSVEGGLAGFSSRVDTQYF	TGCAGCGTTGAAGGGGGACTAGCGGGATTTTCGAGTCGGGTGGATACGCAGTATTTT
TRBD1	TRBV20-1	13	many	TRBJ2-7	CSAPSTGVGEQYF	TGCAGTGCCCCTTCTACAGGGGTCGGCGAGCAGTACTTC
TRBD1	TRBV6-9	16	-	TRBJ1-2	CASSYHPRDSRYGYTF	TGTGCCAGCAGTTACCACCCCCGGGACAGTCGATATGGCTACACCTTC
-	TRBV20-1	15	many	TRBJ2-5	CSARGAPATEETQYF	TGCAGTGCTAGAGGGGCCCCCGCGACAGAAGAGACCCAGTACTTC
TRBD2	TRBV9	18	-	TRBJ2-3	CASSAPGGVAGSTDTQYF	TGTGCCAGCAGCGCCCCCGGCGGGGTAGCGGGAAGCACAGATACGCAGTATTTT
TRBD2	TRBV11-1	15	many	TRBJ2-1	CASSLELALNNEQFF	TGTGCCAGCAGCTTAGAACTAGCGCTTAACAATGAGCAGTTCTTC
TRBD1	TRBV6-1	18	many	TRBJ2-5	CASSYPNPTGAASGTQYF	TGTGCCAGCAGTTACCCTAACCCGACAGGGGCCGCCTCGGGGACCCAGTACTTC
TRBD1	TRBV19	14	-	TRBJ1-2	CASGTGDGSYGYTF	TGTGCCAGTGGGACAGGGGATGGGAGCTATGGCTACACCTTC
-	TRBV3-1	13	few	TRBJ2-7	CASSQVQGSEQYF	TGTGCCAGCAGCCAAGTGCAGGGTTCGGAGCAGTACTTC
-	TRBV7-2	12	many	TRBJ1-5	CASSTPWQPQHF	TGTGCCAGCAGCACGCCTTGGCAGCCCCAGCATTTT
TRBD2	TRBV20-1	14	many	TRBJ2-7	CSASWPSGTYEQYF	TGCAGTGCGAGTTGGCCTAGCGGCACCTACGAGCAGTACTTC
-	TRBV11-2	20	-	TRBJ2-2	CASSLLKGFEVGDGTGELFF	TGTGCCAGCAGCTTATTAAAAGGTTTTGAGGTGGGGGACGGCACCGGGGAGCTGTTTTTT
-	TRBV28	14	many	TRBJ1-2	CASTPVQGNYGYTF	TGTGCCAGCACCCCGGTACAGGGAAACTATGGCTACACCTTC
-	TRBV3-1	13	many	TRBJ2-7	CASSHSGMGEQYF	TGTGCCAGCAGCCACTCCGGGATGGGCGAGCAGTACTTC
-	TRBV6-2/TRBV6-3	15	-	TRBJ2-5	CASSPLGGSQETQYF	TGTGCCAGCAGCCCCCTGGGGGGCAGCCAAGAGACCCAGTACTTC